These 4 T cell receptor beta chains were all obtained from the same sample, sequenced in a study of T cell clonotyping in hematopoietic cell transplantation. Libraries were prepared by immunoSEQ multiplex PCR; TCRdb keeps only in-frame clonotypes and omits some of them. This table has some 2,000 clones, around 80% appearing once. Material: peripheral blood mononuclear cells. All receptors derive from a man aged 25-45 years in good health. Some clones in this sample may be carry-over from other donors' samples.

The chain joins TRBV5-6 to TRBJ1-1; 7 positions agree with TRBD1. The CDR3 is 14 residues long. V lost 3 bases, J lost 0 bases, and 2 bases stayed unmatched. Germline V gene lookup returns CDR1 SGHDT and CDR2 YYEEEE. The CDR3 DNA is TGTGCCAGCAGCTCGACAGGGCTGAACACTGAAGCTTTCTTT. It yields the protein CASSSTGLNTEAFF.

The chain carries TRBV19 and TRBJ1-5; D unresolved. Trimming took off 0 bases at V and 1 base at J, with 7 bases between the two ends. Germline CDR1 is LNHDA and CDR2 is SQIVND (reference sequence). The CDR3 is 15 amino acids. In nucleotides, the CDR3 is TGTGCCAGTAGTATAGACTCGAGGAGCAATCAGCCCCAGCATTTT. As protein: CASSIDSRSNQPQHF.

The gene calls are TRBV29-1 and TRBJ2-7; no clear D gene. Germline lookup yields CDR1 SQVTM and CDR2 ANQGSEA. Trimming left V 0 bases short and J 2 bases short, with 14 bases between. The CDR3 has 15 residues. As DNA, the CDR3 is TGCAGCGTTGAAGATGGGGAAAGGCCACCCTACGAGCAGTACTTC. Protein sequence: CSVEDGERPPYEQYF.

This clone was detected a few times. The genes are TRBV4-1 and TRBJ1-1, with D unclear. Germline V gene sequence: CDR1 MGHRA, CDR2 YSYEKL. Trimming took off 5 bases at V and 1 base at J, with 11 bases between the two ends. The CDR3 sequence is 14 residues long. CDR3 in DNA: TGCGCCAGCAGCACCCGGACGGAGAACACTGAAGCTTTCTTT. This translates into CASSTRTENTEAFF.